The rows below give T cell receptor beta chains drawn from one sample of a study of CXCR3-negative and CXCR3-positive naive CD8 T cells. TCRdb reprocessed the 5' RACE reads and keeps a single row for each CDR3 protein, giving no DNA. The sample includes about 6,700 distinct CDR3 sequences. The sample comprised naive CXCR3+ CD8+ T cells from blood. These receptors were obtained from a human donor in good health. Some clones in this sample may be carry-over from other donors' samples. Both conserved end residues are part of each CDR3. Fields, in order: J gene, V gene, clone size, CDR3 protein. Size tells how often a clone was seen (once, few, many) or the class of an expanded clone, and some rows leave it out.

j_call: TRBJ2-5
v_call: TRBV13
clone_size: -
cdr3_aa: CASSLQDLQETQYF

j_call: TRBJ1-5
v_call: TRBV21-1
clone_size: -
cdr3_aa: CASTNDEWTGEVHQPQHF

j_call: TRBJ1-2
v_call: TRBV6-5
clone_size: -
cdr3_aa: CASLSNDGYTF

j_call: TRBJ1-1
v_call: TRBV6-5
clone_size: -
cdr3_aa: CASSAGHYTEAFF

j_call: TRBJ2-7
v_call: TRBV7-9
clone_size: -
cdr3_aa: CASSQTAPRRDEQYF

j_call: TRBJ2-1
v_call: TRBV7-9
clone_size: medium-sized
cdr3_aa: CASSLARGIYNEQFF

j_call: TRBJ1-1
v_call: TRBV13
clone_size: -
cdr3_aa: CASNEFRDRGRDSEAFF

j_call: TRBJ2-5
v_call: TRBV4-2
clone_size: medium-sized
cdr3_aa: CASSQPSGVWQETQYF

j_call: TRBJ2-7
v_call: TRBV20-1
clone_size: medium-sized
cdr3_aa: CSARGTTSSYEQYF

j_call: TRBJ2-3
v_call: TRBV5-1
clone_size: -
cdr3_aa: CASSLDGSTGDTQYF